The 25 T cell receptor beta chains reported below all come from one sample, sequenced in a study of blood T cell repertoires in COVID-19. Profiled with immunoSEQ multiplex PCR; TCRdb holds only in-frame clones, not every one. The sample has 290,000 or so clones, 75% to 85% seen once. The sample consisted of peripheral blood. Receptor source: a man in his forties or fifties with active or convalescent COVID-19.

The gene calls are TRBV5-1 and TRBJ2-1, with D tentatively TRBD1 (5 bases). V was clipped by 1 base and J by 8 bases, with 13 bases between them. CDR3 length: 14 residues. Germline V CDR1 and CDR2: SGHRS, YFSETQ. The CDR3 reads CASSLRPGKDEQFF. Written as DNA, the CDR3 is TGCGCCAGCAGCTTGCGGCCAGGGAAGGATGAGCAGTTCTTC.

The V and J genes are TRBV6-5 and TRBJ1-1; D remains unclear. There are 14 residues in the CDR3. In germline, CDR1 is MNHEY, CDR2 SVGAGI. V lost 6 bases and J 6 bases, leaving 17 bases between the germline ends. The CDR3 sequence is CASRIGVTRPEAFF. The CDR3 DNA reads as TGTGCCAGCAGGATCGGGGTCACGAGGCCTGAAGCTTTCTTT.

This chain links TRBV19 with TRBJ1-1; perhaps TRBD1 as D (5 bases). The CDR3 extends over 12 amino acids. V was pared by 6 bases and J by 8 bases, with 13 bases between. CDR1 is LNHDA, CDR2 SQIVND, per germline (reference sequence). CDR3 sequence reads: CASRLGRTEAFF. In DNA form, the CDR3 reads TGTGCCAGTAGACTCGGTCGGACAGAAGCTTTCTTT.

The chain employs TRBV11-2 and TRBJ1-5, with D perhaps matching TRBD1 (6 bases). The CDR3 spans 13 residues. V lost 5 bases and J 4 bases, leaving 9 bases between the germline ends. CDR1 and CDR2 from the germline V gene are SGHAT and FQNNGV. CDR3 region: CASSRDINQPQHF. The CDR3 bases are TGTGCCAGCAGCCGGGACATAAATCAGCCCCAGCATTTT.

The chain is built from TRBV5-5 and TRBJ2-1, with D possibly being TRBD2 (7 bases). The length of the CDR3 is 20 residues. The V gene's germline CDR1 is SGHKS and CDR2 YYEKEE (reference sequence). Trimming shortened V by 4 bases and J by 0 bases, and 26 bases separated the two germline ends. The CDR3 sequence is CASSGKGGGNLRVSYNEQFF. The CDR3 DNA sequence: TGTGCCAGCAGCGGCAAGGGGGGAGGGAATTTGCGGGTCTCCTACAATGAGCAGTTCTTC.

The J gene is TRBJ2-7, the V gene TRBV30; D possibly corresponds to TRBD1 (6 bases). V was clipped by 2 bases and J by 4 bases, with 12 bases between them. Per the germline V gene, CDR1 is GTSNPN and CDR2 is SVGIG (reference sequence). The CDR3 loop spans 13 amino acids. CDR3 in DNA: TGTGCCTGGAGTCCCTCAGGGGAATACGAGCAGTACTTC. This gives the protein CAWSPSGEYEQYF. The full variable domain, with the rest looked up from reference TRBV30 and TRBJ2-7, is SQTIHQWPATLVQPVGSPLSLECTVEGTSNPNLYWYRQAAGRGLQLLFYSVGIGQISSEVPQNLSASRPQDRQFILSSKKLLLSDSGFYLCAWSPSGEYEQYFGPGTRLTVT.

The chain carries TRBV7-2 and TRBJ1-6; 8 nucleotides match TRBD1. The J segment lost 7 bases and the V segment lost 2 bases, leaving 4 bases of the junction unmatched. This CDR3 is 15 amino acids long. The germline V gene has CDR1 SGHTA and CDR2 FQGNSA. CDR3 amino acids: CASSLQGASNSPLHF. The CDR3 coding sequence is TGTGCCAGCAGCTTACAGGGGGCCTCGAATTCACCCCTCCACTTT.

The rearrangement uses TRBV7-9 and TRBJ1-1, with D uncertain. The CDR3 length is 12 residues. Germline values: CDR1 SEHNR, CDR2 FQNEAQ (reference sequence). The V end lost 3 bases, the J end lost 6 bases, and 8 bases lay between the germline ends. The CDR3 coding sequence is TGTGCCAGCAGCTTTTCGAGGGCTGAAGCTTTCTTT. Its protein product is CASSFSRAEAFF. The full variable domain, rest sourced from reference TRBV7-9 and TRBJ1-1, is DTGVSQNPRHKITKRGQNVTFRCDPISEHNRLYWYRQTLGQGPEFLTYFQNEAQLEKSRLLSDRFSAERPKGSFSTLEIQRTEQGDSAMYLCASSFSRAEAFFGQGTRLTVV.

The J gene is TRBJ1-2, the V gene TRBV24-1; D might be TRBD1 (5 bases). Germline V lookup: CDR1 KGHDR, CDR2 SFDVKD. V gave up 6 bases and J gave up 4 bases, with 20 bases separating them. This CDR3 spans 16 amino acids. CDR3 loop: CATSYEGREGSYGYTF. The CDR3, as DNA: TGTGCCACCAGTTATGAAGGGAGGGAGGGGAGCTATGGCTACACCTTC.

The chain carries TRBV27 and TRBJ2-2; 9 bases map to TRBD2. This CDR3 has 15 residues. With V trimmed by 2 bases and J by 4 bases, 2 bases remained unmatched. CDR1 and CDR2 from the germline V gene are MNHEY and SMNVEV (reference sequence). CDR3 nucleotides: TGTGCCAGCAGTTTAGCTAGCGGGGCCACCGGGGAGCTGTTTTTT. Residues: CASSLASGATGELFF.

The chain employs TRBV7-2 and TRBJ2-1; possible D gene TRBD1, 5 bases. The CDR3 has 15 residues. Per the germline V gene, CDR1 is SGHTA and CDR2 is FQGNSA. With 4 bases removed from V and 2 bases from J, the gap between germline ends came to 12 bases. The CDR3 spells CASSSRQTAYNEQFF. The CDR3, as DNA: TGTGCCAGCAGCTCCCGACAGACAGCCTACAATGAGCAGTTCTTC.

V is TRBV10-1 and J is TRBJ2-3, with D perhaps TRBD2 (6 bases). Trimming shortened V by 3 bases and J by 6 bases, and 13 bases separated the two germline ends. The CDR3 extends over 14 amino acids. CDR1 and CDR2 from the germline V gene are WNHNN and SYGVQD (reference sequence). CDR3 sequence: CASSDTASGDTQYF. The CDR3 region has the DNA TGCGCCAGCAGTGATACAGCCAGCGGGGATACGCAGTATTTT.

This clone was counted a few times. This chain uses TRBV7-9 with TRBJ2-7; 11 bases line up with TRBD2. CDR3 length equals 18 residues. CDR1 and CDR2 from the germline V gene are SEHNR and FQNEAQ (reference sequence). With 0 bases clipped from V and 0 bases from J, the junction kept 7 bases outside the gene matches. Written as DNA, the CDR3 is TGTGCCAGCAGCTTAGCGGGGGCTAGCGGGAGGTTCTCCTACGAGCAGTACTTC. Translation: CASSLAGASGRFSYEQYF.

The rearrangement uses TRBV2 and TRBJ2-1, with 13 bases matching TRBD2. The J segment lost 6 bases and the V segment lost 6 bases, leaving 5 bases of the junction unmatched. Germline loops: CDR1 SNHLY, CDR2 FYNNEI. This CDR3 spans 15 amino acids. The CDR3 sequence: CASRAGLAGPNEQFF. The CDR3 DNA is TGTGCCAGCAGGGCGGGACTAGCGGGACCCAATGAGCAGTTCTTC.

The chain is built from TRBV27 and TRBJ1-1; D remains unclear. CDR3 length: 16 amino acids. Germline V gives CDR1 MNHEY, CDR2 SMNVEV (reference sequence). V was cut by 2 bases and J by 1 base, with 14 bases left in between. The CDR3 protein is CASSLASGRPNTEAFF. The CDR3 DNA sequence: TGTGCCAGCAGTTTAGCGTCCGGGAGGCCGAACACTGAAGCTTTCTTT.

The chain couples TRBV10-2 to TRBJ2-5, with 8 bases fitting TRBD1. The CDR3 sequence is 14 residues long. CDR1 is WSHSY, CDR2 SAAADI, per germline. The V gene end was trimmed by 6 bases and the J gene end by 1 base; junction bases not matched to a gene: 4. In DNA, the CDR3 is TGCGCCAGCAGCGACAGGGGTCTCCAAGAGACCCAGTACTTC. Protein product: CASSDRGLQETQYF.

The chain couples TRBV7-9 to TRBJ2-2, with 13 positions matching TRBD2. Germline assignment: CDR1 SEHNR and CDR2 FQNEAQ (reference sequence). V lost 5 bases, J lost 7 bases, and 10 bases stayed unmatched. This CDR3 spans 17 amino acids. CDR3 DNA sequence: TGTGCCAGCAGCCCGCGACTAGCGGGAGGCCAAGGCGGGGAGCTGTTTTTT. Protein sequence: CASSPRLAGGQGGELFF.

The chain has TRBV7-2 and TRBJ2-1; D ambiguous. V dropped 1 base and J dropped 8 bases, with 9 bases sitting between them. Per germline, CDR1 SGHTA and CDR2 FQGNSA. The CDR3 extends over 13 amino acids. In DNA form, the CDR3 reads TGTGCCAGCAGCTTAGAGAGGATGGATGAGCAGTTCTTC. The encoded protein is CASSLERMDEQFF.

The chain uses TRBV6-5 and TRBJ2-1, with 10 nucleotides matching TRBD1. After removal of 6 bases from V and 6 bases from J, the junction contained 2 bases not matched to a gene. Germline loops: CDR1 MNHEY, CDR2 SVGAGI. This CDR3 contains 13 residues. The CDR3 loop reads CASRGQGPNEQFF. For the CDR3, the DNA is TGTGCCAGCAGGGGACAGGGGCCCAATGAGCAGTTCTTC.

CDR3 nucleotides: TGTGCCAGCAGCTTAGAACCCTCCCCGAGCGGGAGTAGGAAAGATACGCAGTATTTT. Its protein product is CASSLEPSPSGSRKDTQYF. The chain combines TRBV11-2 with TRBJ2-3, with 8 bases fitting TRBD2. The CDR3 contains 19 residues. From germline, CDR1 is SGHAT and CDR2 FQNNGV. J lost 5 bases, V lost 0 bases, and 16 bases had no gene match. The full variable domain, its missing parts supplied by reference TRBV11-2 and TRBJ2-3, is EAGVAQSPRYKIIEKRQSVAFWCNPISGHATLYWYQQILGQGPKLLIQFQNNGVVDDSQLPKDRFSAERLKGVDSTLKIQPAKLEDSAVYLCASSLEPSPSGSRKDTQYFGPGTRLTVL.

The CDR3 here is CASSSGTGGDTQYF. In nucleotides, the CDR3 is TGCGCCAGCAGCTCCGGGACAGGGGGGGATACGCAGTATTTT. The chain carries TRBV5-1 and TRBJ2-3, with 11 bases lining up with TRBD1. The CDR3 contains 14 residues. The V segment lost 3 bases and the J segment 6 bases; nucleotides outside the gene matches: 3. Germline-derived CDR1 and CDR2 are SGHRS and YFSETQ.

V gene TRBV25-1 combines with J gene TRBJ1-3; no clear D gene. CDR3 length equals 13 residues. CDR1 is MGHDK and CDR2 is SYGVNS in the germline V gene. V lost 5 bases to trimming and J lost 2 bases, with 7 bases between them. CDR3 sequence (DNA): TGTGCCAGCAGTTCCTTAGCTGGAAACACCATATATTTT. It translates to CASSSLAGNTIYF.

The gene calls are TRBV28 and TRBJ1-5; 8 bases match TRBD1. With 6 bases clipped from V and 4 bases from J, the junction kept 8 bases outside the gene matches. Germline V gene sequence: CDR1 MDHEN, CDR2 SYDVKM. This CDR3 contains 15 residues. For the CDR3, the DNA is TGTGCCAGCAGGGGCCGGGACAGGCATAATCAGCCCCAGCATTTT. Translating gives CASRGRDRHNQPQHF. Together with reference TRBV28 and TRBJ1-5, the CDR3 gives the full variable domain: DVKVTQSSRYLVKRTGEKVFLECVQDMDHENMFWYRQDPGLGLRLIYFSYDVKMKEKGDIPEGYSVSREKKERFSLILESASTNQTSMYLCASRGRDRHNQPQHFGDGTRLSIL.

The chain joins TRBV6-1 to TRBJ1-5, with D perhaps matching TRBD1 (5 bases). With 2 bases removed from V and 3 bases from J, the gap between germline ends came to 14 bases. This CDR3 region has 16 residues. Germline V lookup: CDR1 MNHNS, CDR2 SASEGT. This chain's CDR3 is CASSETIQGPNQPQHF. The CDR3 region has the DNA TGTGCCAGCAGTGAAACGATCCAGGGCCCCAATCAGCCCCAGCATTTT.

This chain joins TRBV28 and TRBJ2-1, with D possibly TRBD2 on 5 matching bases. V was shortened by 7 bases and J by 7 bases, with 14 bases between the two germline ends. The germline CDR1 and CDR2 sequences are MDHEN and SYDVKM. The CDR3 has 13 amino acids. CDR3 bases: TGTGCCAGCATTTTCAATGGCGGGAATGAGCAGTTCTTC. This sequence encodes CASIFNGGNEQFF.